This is a list of T cell receptor beta chains from one sample in a study of neoadjuvant anti-PD-1 for oral cavity cancer. Sequencing was performed with immunoSEQ multiplex PCR; in TCRdb, only in-frame clones are kept and a portion is missing. The sample lists about 42,000 clones, approximately 80% occurring once. This material consisted of PBMCs, taken after nivolumab (anti-PD-1) treatment. These receptor sequences come from a person aged 35-80 years with oral cavity squamous cell carcinoma. The CDR3 runs from the conserved cysteine through the conserved F or W. A D gene is named only where the DNA matches it firmly. Some rows have no size entry. The others give once, few or many, or a class for an expanded clone.

D gene	clone size	V gene	J gene	CDR3 DNA	CDR3 protein
-	few	TRBV4-1	TRBJ2-5	TGCGCCAGCAGCCCCAACACAGGAGCCCACGGGGGAGAGACCCAGTACTTC	CASSPNTGAHGGETQYF
-	-	TRBV19	TRBJ1-5	TGTGCCAGCCTGGGCCAGGGAAATCAGCCCCAGCATTTT	CASLGQGNQPQHF
-	-	TRBV5-6	TRBJ2-6	TGTGCCAGCAGCTTGTACGGGAGCTCTGGGGCCAACGTCCTGACTTTC	CASSLYGSSGANVLTF
TRBD1	-	TRBV6-6	TRBJ1-5	TGTGCCAGCAGTTACGGACAGGGATCCAATCAGCCCCAGCATTTT	CASSYGQGSNQPQHF
TRBD1	-	TRBV2	TRBJ1-2	TGTGCCAGCAGTGAAGGGGACAGGTGGATTCTCTATGGCTACACCTTC	CASSEGDRWILYGYTF
TRBD2	-	TRBV5-4	TRBJ2-1	TGTGCCAGCAGCTTGGACCGGAGGACTAGCGGCAATGAGCAGTTCTTC	CASSLDRRTSGNEQFF
-	-	TRBV9	TRBJ1-2	TGTGCCAGCAGCGGCGGGGTATACGGCTACACCTTC	CASSGGVYGYTF
TRBD2	once	TRBV10-3	TRBJ2-1	TGTGCCATCAGTGGACTAGCGGGAGATTACAATGAGCAGTTCTTC	CAISGLAGDYNEQFF
-	-	TRBV6-5	TRBJ1-2	TGTGCCAGCAGTCCAGGGGTGGGCTACACCTTC	CASSPGVGYTF
TRBD2	-	TRBV7-6	TRBJ2-7	TGTGCCAGCAGCTTAGCGGGAGGGCCTCCCTACGAGCAGTACTTC	CASSLAGGPPYEQYF
-	-	TRBV28	TRBJ1-1	TGTGCCATCTGCCGGACGGAGAACACTGAAGCTTTCTTT	CAICRTENTEAFF
-	-	TRBV6-1	TRBJ2-2	TGTGCCAGCAGTGAAGCGCTTTGGGACTTAGCAGGAACCGGGGAGCTGTTTTTT	CASSEALWDLAGTGELFF
-	-	TRBV10-1	TRBJ1-1	TGCGCCAGCAGCTTTTCGACGCAGAACACTGAAGCTTTCTTT	CASSFSTQNTEAFF
TRBD1	-	TRBV27	TRBJ1-2	TGTGCCAGCAGTTTTTTACAGGGGAACTATGGCTACACCTTC	CASSFLQGNYGYTF
TRBD1	-	TRBV2	TRBJ2-7	TGTGCCAGCAGAATTCGGACAGGGCCCGGCGAGCAGTACTTC	CASRIRTGPGEQYF
-	-	TRBV27	TRBJ2-5	TGTGCCAGCAGTTTTCGGCCGGCACAAGAGACCCAGTACTTC	CASSFRPAQETQYF
-	-	TRBV27	TRBJ1-3	TGTGCCAGCAGTTTCCAGTATAGCTCTGGAAACACCATATATTTT	CASSFQYSSGNTIYF